This TCR beta chain was profiled in a study of blood T cell repertoires in COVID-19. Background on the study: T cells, B-cell-depleted T cells, or PBMCs supplied cDNA or gDNA.

The CDR3 has 14 residues. Germline V gene lookup returns CDR1 PRHDT and CDR2 FYEKMQ (reference sequence). Trimming pared 5 bases from V and 0 bases from J, leaving 10 bases between. The protocol was immunoSEQ multiplex PCR, while the TCRdb copy is restricted to in-frame clones and leaves out a portion. The sample carries some 200,000 clones, roughly 80% recorded once. The clonotype originates from a woman aged 45 to 65 who had been exposed to COVID-19. The sample comprised PBMCs or T cells enriched from blood (not recorded which). The chain uses TRBV13 and TRBJ1-1, with a weak D call TRBD1 (5 bases). CDR3 sequence: CASSVTGLNTEAFF. The CDR3 bases are TGTGCCAGCAGCGTCACAGGATTGAACACTGAAGCTTTCTTT.